This passage covers 21 T cell receptor beta chains from one sample sequenced in a study of PD-L1 blockade in urothelial cancer. The assay was immunoSEQ multiplex PCR, and TCRdb's table has in-frame clones only and misses some. The repertoire holds tens of thousands of clones, about three quarters seen once, with approximately 4.3% in the top ten. Time point specified: pretreatment peripheral blood. The starting material was PBMCs, obtained around atezolizumab (anti-PD-L1) treatment. The receptors shown here come from a man aged 65 to 85 with urothelial cancer.

The chain recombines TRBV7-2 with TRBJ1-3; no definite D call. CDR3 length: 14 residues. The germline V gene encodes CDR1 SGHTA and CDR2 FQGNSA. V was cut by 7 bases and J by 4 bases, with 14 bases left in between. CDR3 DNA sequence: TGTGCCAGCACCCCTCTTCTCCTAGGAAACACCATATATTTT. The encoded protein is CASTPLLLGNTIYF.

The chain links TRBV19 to TRBJ2-1, with no clear D. The germline gives CDR1 LNHDA, CDR2 SQIVND (reference sequence). Deletions cut 4 bases from V and 12 bases from J, with 10 bases between. This CDR3 region has 11 residues. The CDR3 here is CASSTGHGQFF. DNA for the CDR3: TGTGCCAGTAGTACAGGTCATGGGCAGTTCTTC.

This rearrangement joins TRBV18 to TRBJ1-3, with D uncertain. V gave up 2 bases and J gave up 6 bases, with 8 bases separating them. The CDR3 runs 13 residues. Germline CDR1 KGHSH, CDR2 LQKENI. The CDR3 spells CASSPSSLNTIYF. Here the CDR3 DNA reads TGTGCCAGCTCACCATCTTCCCTAAACACCATATATTTT.

The V gene is TRBV4-3, the J gene TRBJ2-7, with D maybe TRBD1 (5 bases). The germline V gene has CDR1 LGHNA and CDR2 YSLEER. V shed 1 base and J shed 9 bases, with 13 bases lying between them. The CDR3 has 13 residues. The CDR3 sequence is CASSQGANRLQYF. The CDR3 DNA follows: TGCGCCAGCAGCCAAGGGGCAAACAGGCTGCAGTACTTC.

The genes are TRBV2 and TRBJ1-6; 7 positions match TRBD1. Germline loops: CDR1 SNHLY, CDR2 FYNNEI. Trimming removed 4 bases from V and 7 bases from J; junction bases left unmatched: 7. The CDR3 spans 15 residues. CDR3 sequence reads: CASSASGTVNSPLHF. CDR3 bases: TGTGCCAGCAGTGCATCCGGGACAGTCAATTCACCCCTCCACTTT.

This clone was counted a few times. The chain carries TRBV6-1 and TRBJ2-7, with 10 bases identical to TRBD1. Unmatched junction bases numbered 13, after V lost 10 bases and J lost 7 bases. Germline V gene data show CDR1 as MNHNS and CDR2 as SASEGT. The CDR3 runs to 14 residues. The CDR3: CATQISGTGVEQYF. CDR3 bases: TGTGCCACCCAGATATCCGGGACAGGGGTTGAGCAGTACTTC.

The chain carries TRBV19 and TRBJ2-4, with D possibly TRBD1 on 5 matching bases. This CDR3 has 13 residues. Germline CDR1 and CDR2: LNHDA and SQIVND (reference sequence). Trimming shortened V by 6 bases and J by 6 bases, and 12 bases separated the two germline ends. CDR3 sequence reads: CASSPDQGNIQYF. The CDR3 DNA reads TGTGCCAGTAGCCCAGATCAGGGAAACATTCAGTACTTC.

The V and J genes are TRBV5-4 and TRBJ2-5, with D possibly TRBD1 on 6 matching bases. V was clipped by 4 bases and J by 1 base, with 11 bases between them. Germline-derived CDR1 and CDR2 are SGHNT and YYREEE (reference sequence). CDR3 length: 14 residues. CDR3 region: CASSTGQTQETQYF. The CDR3 nucleotides read TGTGCCAGCAGCACCGGACAGACCCAAGAGACCCAGTACTTC.

V gene TRBV4-1 combines with J gene TRBJ2-2; 7 bases are a match to TRBD2. The CDR3 length is 15 residues. Germline V gives CDR1 MGHRA, CDR2 YSYEKL. V trimming: 4 bases; J trimming: 6 bases; junction bases outside the gene matches: 8. DNA of the CDR3: TGCGCCAGCAGCCCTTTGCGGGGGAGGGCCGGGGAGCTGTTTTTT. Translating it yields CASSPLRGRAGELFF.

CDR3 nucleotides: TGTGCCAGCAGCCTCGGACAGGGTCTGTGGGAGACCCAGTACTTC. It encodes CASSLGQGLWETQYF. The chain employs TRBV27 and TRBJ2-5; 8 positions agree with TRBD1. The V and J ends lost 6 bases and 5 bases, in that order; junction bases with no gene match: 11. Germline V gene sequence: CDR1 MNHEY, CDR2 SMNVEV (reference sequence). The CDR3 consists of 15 residues.

The chain combines TRBV9 with TRBJ2-3; no clear D gene. V was clipped by 0 bases and J by 0 bases, with 20 bases between them. Germline lookup yields CDR1 SGDLS and CDR2 YYNGEE. The CDR3 loop spans 19 amino acids. The CDR3 DNA reads as TGTGCCAGCAGCGTAGTAGGCCAGCTATCCGCGACTAGCACAGATACGCAGTATTTT. Translating it yields CASSVVGQLSATSTDTQYF.

This chain joins TRBV5-5 and TRBJ1-4, with D unresolved. The CDR3 extends over 18 amino acids. CDR1 is SGHKS, CDR2 YYEKEE, per germline (reference sequence). Trimming cost V 2 bases and J 0 bases, with 17 bases left between them. CDR3 sequence reads: CASSLIGERRATNEKLFF. DNA of the CDR3: TGTGCCAGCAGCTTAATCGGGGAAAGAAGGGCAACTAATGAAAAACTGTTTTTT. Variable domain in full (rest from reference TRBV5-5 and TRBJ1-4): DAGVTQSPTHLIKTRGQQVTLRCSPISGHKSVSWYQQVLGQGPQFIFQYYEKEERGRGNFPDRFSARQFPNYSSELNVNALLLGDSALYLCASSLIGERRATNEKLFFGSGTQLSVL.

This chain uses TRBV13 with TRBJ2-7, with a weak D call TRBD2 (5 bases). The CDR3 spans 15 residues. In germline, CDR1 is PRHDT, CDR2 FYEKMQ (reference sequence). The germline V and J ends were trimmed by 5 bases and 6 bases, with 20 bases remaining between them. DNA for the CDR3: TGTGCCAGCAGCCCCGGAGGTAGGCCCTTCGCCGAGCAGTACTTC. As protein: CASSPGGRPFAEQYF.

The V and J genes are TRBV7-2 and TRBJ2-1, with 8 bases lining up with TRBD1. The CDR3 covers 15 residues. Germline V CDR1 and CDR2: SGHTA, FQGNSA. V shed 2 bases and J 4 bases; nucleotides not matched to a gene: 4. The CDR3 coding sequence is TGTGCCAGCAGCTTACAGGGGGCGGGTTACAATGAGCAGTTCTTC. Protein product: CASSLQGAGYNEQFF.

The rearrangement uses TRBV11-3 and TRBJ2-3; possible D gene TRBD2, 6 bases. Per germline, CDR1 SGHNT and CDR2 YENEEA. V lost 1 base, J lost 0 bases, and 11 bases lay in between. This CDR3 region has 16 residues. DNA of the CDR3: TGTGCCAGCAGCTTAGGAGGGGCGGGGAGCACAGATACGCAGTATTTT. It specifies CASSLGGAGSTDTQYF.

Here the CDR3 DNA reads TGTGCCAGCAGTTTAGCAGCGGGAGCTAACTACGAGCAGTACTTC. The encoded protein is CASSLAAGANYEQYF. The chain couples TRBV28 to TRBJ2-7; 8 bases fit TRBD2. The CDR3 contains 15 residues. The germline V gene has CDR1 MDHEN and CDR2 SYDVKM. V shed 2 bases and J 3 bases; nucleotides not matched to a gene: 6.

The J gene is TRBJ1-1, the V gene TRBV2, with D tentatively TRBD1 (5 bases). The CDR3 is 13 residues long. In germline, CDR1 is SNHLY, CDR2 FYNNEI. Deletions cut 6 bases from V and 1 base from J, with 9 bases between. CDR3 in DNA: TGTGCCAGCAGCCCCCAGGGGAACACTGAAGCTTTCTTT. Its protein product is CASSPQGNTEAFF.

The J gene is TRBJ2-1, the V gene TRBV7-2; 10 bases fit TRBD1. This CDR3 spans 15 amino acids. V gave up 6 bases and J gave up 8 bases; unmatched junction bases: 10. Germline-derived CDR1 and CDR2 are SGHTA and FQGNSA. The CDR3 region is CASRTDRGRVDEQFF. Written as DNA, the CDR3 is TGTGCCAGCAGAACAGACAGGGGGCGTGTGGATGAGCAGTTCTTC.

This clone showed up just once. The rearrangement uses TRBV6-4 and TRBJ1-2; D gene unclear. Per the germline V gene, CDR1 is MRHNA and CDR2 is SNTAGT. The CDR3 runs to 14 residues. V lost 5 bases and J 5 bases, leaving 15 bases between the germline ends. CDR3 in amino acids: CASSWQRSGYGYTF. For the CDR3, the DNA is TGTGCCAGCAGTTGGCAGAGGTCTGGTTATGGCTACACCTTC.

This clone is categorized as medium-sized. The V and J genes are TRBV28 and TRBJ2-7, with TRBD2 as a possible D gene (6 bases). V gave up 5 bases and J gave up 2 bases, with 13 bases separating them. CDR1 is MDHEN and CDR2 is SYDVKM in the germline V gene. The length of the CDR3 is 14 residues. The CDR3 DNA reads as TGTGCCAGCAGTGGAGGGACGGCCCCCTACGAGCAGTACTTC. It is translated as CASSGGTAPYEQYF. The full variable domain, in which reference TRBV28 and TRBJ2-7 provide the parts outside the CDR3, is DVKVTQSSRYLVKRTGEKVFLECVQDMDHENMFWYRQDPGLGLRLIYFSYDVKMKEKGDIPEGYSVSREKKERFSLILESASTNQTSMYLCASSGGTAPYEQYFGPGTRLTVT.

This rearrangement joins TRBV7-9 to TRBJ1-1; 10 nucleotides match TRBD1. CDR1 is SEHNR and CDR2 is FQNEAQ in the germline V gene (reference sequence). This CDR3 comprises 15 residues. The V segment lost 3 bases and the J segment 6 bases; nucleotides outside the gene matches: 7. The CDR3 DNA reads as TGTGCCAGCAGCTTTGATCGGACAGGGGGAGCTGAAGCTTTCTTT. Protein: CASSFDRTGGAEAFF.